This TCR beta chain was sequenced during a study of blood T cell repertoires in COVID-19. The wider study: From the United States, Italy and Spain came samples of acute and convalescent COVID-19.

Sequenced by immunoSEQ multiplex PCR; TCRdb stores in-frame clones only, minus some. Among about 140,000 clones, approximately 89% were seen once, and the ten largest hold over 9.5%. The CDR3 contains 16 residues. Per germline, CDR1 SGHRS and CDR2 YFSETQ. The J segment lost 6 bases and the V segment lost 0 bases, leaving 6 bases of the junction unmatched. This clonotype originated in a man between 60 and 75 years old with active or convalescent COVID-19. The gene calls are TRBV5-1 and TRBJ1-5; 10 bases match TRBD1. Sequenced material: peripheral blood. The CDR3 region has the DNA TGCGCCAGCAGCTTGGAAGTGACAGGGGGCGGTCAGCCCCAGCATTTT. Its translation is CASSLEVTGGGQPQHF.